The T cell receptor (beta chain) under discussion was sequenced for a study of cytomegalovirus exposure and HLA in healthy donors. PCR used 60 Vbeta primers and 13 Jbeta primers. In the source study's methods: In a later analysis, of 80 million to 90 million unique beta chains, roughly 10 million appeared in at least two donors. Produced via immunoSEQ multiplex PCR; TCRdb's table is partial and in-frame only. V, J and clone size are those of that table, while D and trimming were read from the DNA. This sample has over 65,000 clones, with over 70% found just once. To note about this clone: The antigen is unknown.

Study-level findings and limits: The authors later found TCR association rates varying by HLA locus, with DRB1 most and HLA-C fewest.

These donors counted as nominally healthy when sampled, but unrecorded immune exposures were likely. With 5 bases removed from V and 2 bases from J, the gap between germline ends came to 10 bases. Germline-derived CDR1 and CDR2 are SEHNR and FQNEAQ (reference sequence). This CDR3 is built from 13 residues. The specimen was PBMCs. The TCR sequence derives from a woman in her forties in good health and CMV-seronegative. This chain links TRBV7-9 with TRBJ2-7; no clear D gene. This CDR3 is CASSPMRPYEQYF. The DNA for the CDR3 is TGTGCCAGCAGCCCTATGCGGCCCTACGAGCAGTACTTC. The variable domain in full, with the rest retrieved from reference TRBV7-9 and TRBJ2-7, is DTGVSQNPRHKITKRGQNVTFRCDPISEHNRLYWYRQTLGQGPEFLTYFQNEAQLEKSRLLSDRFSAERPKGSFSTLEIQRTEQGDSAMYLCASSPMRPYEQYFGPGTRLTVT.